By share of the sample, the clone carrying this TCR beta chain is medium-sized. The antigen is not known. The data derive from a study of vaccination and CD4 T cells after COVID-19. Regarding the study as a whole: Median about 86% of reactive clones detected in convalescent patients emerged only post-vaccination.

The CDR3 spans 14 residues. Germline V gives CDR1 MNHNS, CDR2 SASEGT. V lost 4 bases and J lost 2, with 9 bases in between. The treatment here: roughly 10-day PBMC culture with coronavirus spike peptide pools or control peptides (ViraFEST assay). Gathering of the CD4+ T cells, from the unexposed donor, took place before the COVID-19 pandemic (2011-2018). Cultured CD4+ T-cell DNA underwent Oncomine TCR Beta short-read sequencing. MiXCR, applied by TCRdb to the PCR reads, yields one record per CDR3 protein. The sample records around 2,600 distinct CDR3 sequences, approximately 25% being singletons. The sequence came from a human donor in good health. The sequenced sample consisted of CD4+ T cells from blood, cultured in vitro. The chain joins TRBV6-1 to TRBJ1-5, with D tentatively TRBD1 (5 bases). The CDR3 region is CASSVRDGNQPQHF. As DNA, the CDR3 is TGTGCCAGCAGTGTCCGGGACGGCAATCAGCCCCAGCATTTT.